A selection of T cell receptor beta chains follows, all from one sample in a study of blood T cell repertoires in COVID-19. TCRdb's table, derived via immunoSEQ multiplex PCR, lists solely in-frame clones and lacks some. Counted here are 150,000 to 200,000 clones, about 80% occurring once; the ten biggest clones make up under 15%. The sample taken for sequencing was peripheral blood. The receptor set was obtained from a man aged 70-80 years who had recovered from COVID-19. Each CDR3 is given with its conserved first and last residue. Each record gives: J gene, V gene, clone size, D gene, CDR3 protein, CDR3 DNA. D genes are given only for firm matches. Rows may omit the clone size; those that give it use once, few, many or a size class.

>TRBJ2-5|TRBV7-9|NA|TRBD2
CASSFASGRNQETQYF
TGTGCCAGCAGCTTTGCGAGCGGGAGAAACCAAGAGACCCAGTACTTC
>TRBJ2-3|TRBV10-3|NA|TRBD2
CAIRVAGGRLDTQYF
TGTGCCATCAGAGTAGCGGGAGGGCGGTTGGATACGCAGTATTTT
>TRBJ2-5|TRBV18|NA|NA
CASSPEGPETQYF
TGTGCCAGCTCACCGGAGGGTCCGGAGACCCAGTACTTC
>TRBJ1-4|TRBV5-1|NA|NA
CASSLAGYEEKLFF
TGCGCCAGCAGCTTGGCCGGGTACGAGGAAAAACTGTTTTTT
>TRBJ1-1|TRBV19|NA|NA
CASSIVLTDMNTEAFF
TGTGCCAGTAGTATAGTATTGACAGACATGAACACTGAAGCTTTCTTT
>TRBJ2-1|TRBV6-6|NA|TRBD2
CASSYSSGSGEQFF
TGTGCCAGCAGTTACTCTAGCGGGAGTGGTGAGCAGTTCTTC
>TRBJ1-2|TRBV28|NA|TRBD1
CASRWTGEHYGYTF
TGTGCCAGCAGATGGACAGGGGAACACTATGGCTACACCTTC
>TRBJ1-4|TRBV14|NA|NA
CASSRGLNEKLFF
TGTGCCAGCAGCCGGGGACTGAATGAAAAACTGTTTTTT
>TRBJ1-6|TRBV5-1|NA|TRBD1
CASSLTVGQGVNSPLHF
TGCGCCAGCAGCCTAACCGTCGGACAGGGGGTTAATTCACCCCTCCACTTT
>TRBJ1-1|TRBV27|NA|TRBD1
CASSKGQTYYTEAFF
TGTGCCAGCAGTAAGGGACAGACTTACTACACTGAAGCTTTCTTT
>TRBJ2-7|TRBV6-5|few|NA
CASSSLRVGSYEQYF
TGTGCCAGCAGTTCTTTGCGGGTTGGCTCCTACGAGCAGTACTTC
>TRBJ2-7|TRBV11-2|NA|TRBD2
CASSPLPRGAYEQYF
TGTGCCAGCAGCCCACTCCCTCGGGGGGCCTACGAGCAGTACTTC
>TRBJ2-2|TRBV28|NA|NA
CASSFTSARGTGELFF
TGTGCCAGCAGTTTTACTAGCGCCAGGGGCACCGGGGAGCTGTTTTTT
>TRBJ1-3|TRBV7-9|NA|NA
CASSEYPGDSGNTIYF
TGTGCCAGCAGCGAATACCCGGGGGACTCTGGAAACACCATATATTTT
>TRBJ2-5|TRBV6-5|NA|NA
CASSYSTSRGTQYF
TGTGCCAGCAGTTACTCGACTAGTCGGGGGACCCAGTACTTC
>TRBJ2-7|TRBV19|NA|TRBD1
CASSDRDRVYEQYF
TGTGCCAGTAGTGACCGGGACAGGGTCTACGAGCAGTACTTC
>TRBJ1-1|TRBV5-1|NA|TRBD1
CASSLAPTGGAEAFF
TGCGCCAGCAGCTTGGCCCCGACAGGGGGGGCTGAAGCTTTCTTT
>TRBJ1-1|TRBV28|few|NA
CASSLDTSSWEAFF
TGTGCCAGCAGTTTAGACACCTCGAGCTGGGAAGCTTTCTTT
>TRBJ1-2|TRBV7-9|NA|NA
CASSRGNFYGYTF
TGTGCCAGCTCCCGGGGGAATTTCTATGGCTACACCTTC
>TRBJ2-3|TRBV19|NA|TRBD2
CASRRGGRPSTDTQYF
TGTGCCAGTAGACGGGGGGGGAGACCTAGCACAGATACGCAGTATTTT
>TRBJ2-1|TRBV7-8|NA|NA
CASSSSTSEQFF
TGTGCCAGCAGCTCCTCCACTAGTGAGCAGTTCTTC
>TRBJ2-7|TRBV13|NA|TRBD2
CASSSGTSAYEQYF
TGTGCCAGCAGCTCCGGGACTAGCGCCTACGAGCAGTACTTC
>TRBJ2-5|TRBV28|NA|TRBD2
CASSPGTSGSRQETQYF
TGTGCCAGCAGTCCGGGGACTAGCGGGAGTAGGCAAGAGACCCAGTACTTC
>TRBJ2-6|TRBV2|NA|NA
CASAPRSSGANVLTF
TGTGCCAGCGCGCCCCGGAGCTCTGGGGCCAACGTCCTGACTTTC
>TRBJ2-7|TRBV6-5|NA|TRBD2
CASSPSTSGNYEQYF
TGTGCCAGCAGCCCATCGACTAGCGGGAACTACGAGCAGTACTTC
>TRBJ2-7|TRBV7-3|many|TRBD1
CASSSHRGRGEQYF
TGTGCCAGCAGCTCCCACAGGGGAAGGGGCGAGCAGTACTTC
>TRBJ2-5|TRBV9|NA|TRBD1
CASSTSTGFALETQYF
TGTGCCAGCAGCACCTCGACAGGGTTTGCGCTAGAGACCCAGTACTTC
>TRBJ2-1|TRBV3-1/TRBV3-2|NA|NA
CASSQAGGHNEQFF
TGTGCCAGCAGCCAAGCCGGCGGGCACAATGAGCAGTTCTTC
>TRBJ1-3|TRBV6-1|NA|NA
CASSASSSGASGNTIYF
TGTGCCAGCAGTGCATCATCCTCGGGAGCCTCTGGAAACACCATATATTTT
>TRBJ2-3|TRBV6-2/TRBV6-3|NA|NA
CASSATADTQYF
TGTGCCAGCAGTGCCACGGCAGATACGCAGTATTTT
>TRBJ2-5|TRBV19|NA|TRBD1
CASSIGRQGFAETQYF
TGTGCCAGTAGTATAGGGCGACAGGGGTTCGCGGAGACCCAGTACTTC
>TRBJ1-2|TRBV4-3|NA|NA
CASSHLTDPKDYGYTF
TGCGCCAGCAGCCACTTAACAGATCCCAAGGACTATGGCTACACCTTC
>TRBJ1-1|TRBV7-8|NA|NA
CASSLAGGITEAFF
TGTGCCAGCAGCTTAGCCGGGGGTATCACTGAAGCTTTCTTT
>TRBJ2-1|TRBV5-1|NA|TRBD2
CASQLAGPLNEQFF
TGCGCCAGCCAACTAGCGGGACCCCTCAATGAGCAGTTCTTC